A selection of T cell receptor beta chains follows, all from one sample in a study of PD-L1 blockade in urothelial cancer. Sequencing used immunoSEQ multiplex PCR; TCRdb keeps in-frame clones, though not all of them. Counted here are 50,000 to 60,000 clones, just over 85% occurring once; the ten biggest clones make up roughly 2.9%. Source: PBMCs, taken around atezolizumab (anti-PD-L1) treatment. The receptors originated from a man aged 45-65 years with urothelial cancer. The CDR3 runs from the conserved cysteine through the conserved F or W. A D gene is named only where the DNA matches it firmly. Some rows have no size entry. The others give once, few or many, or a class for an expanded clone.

DNA: TGTGCCAGCAGCCTTCTTGTCCCAGGGGGCTACGAGCAGTACTTC
CDR3: CASSLLVPGGYEQYF
V: TRBV7-9
size: -
D: TRBD1
J: TRBJ2-7

DNA: TGTGCCAGCAGCCTAACGACAGGTAACACTGAAGCTTTCTTT
CDR3: CASSLTTGNTEAFF
V: TRBV5-5
size: few
D: -
J: TRBJ1-1

DNA: TGTGCCAGCAGCTTGTCTAGCGGAGCCTACGAGCAGTACTTC
CDR3: CASSLSSGAYEQYF
V: TRBV7-2
size: -
D: TRBD2
J: TRBJ2-7

DNA: TGTGCCAGCAGTTTATTGGGAGGAGCTGGGGCCAACGTCCTGACTTTC
CDR3: CASSLLGGAGANVLTF
V: TRBV28
size: once
D: -
J: TRBJ2-6

DNA: TGTGCCAGCAGTTACTCCAGGGAGACCCAGTACTTC
CDR3: CASSYSRETQYF
V: TRBV6-6
size: once
D: -
J: TRBJ2-5

DNA: TGTGCCAGTAGTATAGGGTGGGGGCCGACCTACGAGCAGTACTTC
CDR3: CASSIGWGPTYEQYF
V: TRBV19
size: -
D: -
J: TRBJ2-7

DNA: TGTGCCAGCAGCTTGCAGGGCGGCAATCAGCCCCAGCATTTT
CDR3: CASSLQGGNQPQHF
V: TRBV7-9
size: once
D: -
J: TRBJ1-5

DNA: TGCGCCAGCAGCTTGCAGGGGACAGGGTATGAGCAGTTCTTC
CDR3: CASSLQGTGYEQFF
V: TRBV5-1
size: -
D: TRBD1
J: TRBJ2-1

DNA: TGTGCCAGCTCACCGTCGGGACAGTATAATTCACCCCTCCACTTT
CDR3: CASSPSGQYNSPLHF
V: TRBV18
size: -
D: TRBD1
J: TRBJ1-6

DNA: TGTGCCAGCAGCGTAGCGGGTACGAGCTCCTACGAGCAGTACTTC
CDR3: CASSVAGTSSYEQYF
V: TRBV9
size: -
D: -
J: TRBJ2-7

DNA: TGTGCCAGCAGTTTCGACCGTTCTGGGATTCGAGGGACCGGGGAGCTGTTTTTT
CDR3: CASSFDRSGIRGTGELFF
V: TRBV28
size: -
D: -
J: TRBJ2-2

DNA: TGTGCCAGCAGCCCCATAGTGCCAAACACGGTCTTGAGGACTGAAGCTTTCTTT
CDR3: CASSPIVPNTVLRTEAFF
V: TRBV9
size: -
D: -
J: TRBJ1-1

DNA: TGCGCCAGCAGCCCCATCGGCAGGGGAGAGACCCAGTACTTC
CDR3: CASSPIGRGETQYF
V: TRBV5-1
size: -
D: -
J: TRBJ2-5

DNA: TGCGCCAGCAGCTTGGGCAGGAGGGGAGTGGGGAGCTACACCTTC
CDR3: CASSLGRRGVGSYTF
V: TRBV5-1
size: -
D: -
J: TRBJ1-2

DNA: TGTGCCAGCAGCTTATCACGGGGGAGCAGCGATGAGCAGTTCTTC
CDR3: CASSLSRGSSDEQFF
V: TRBV7-2
size: once
D: -
J: TRBJ2-1

DNA: TGCGCCAGCAAACTCCTCGCAGGGGGCTCCTACAATGAGCAGTTCTTC
CDR3: CASKLLAGGSYNEQFF
V: TRBV5-1
size: -
D: TRBD1
J: TRBJ2-1

DNA: TGTGCCAGTCATAAGCGGACCAGCTCCTACAATGAGCAGTTCTTC
CDR3: CASHKRTSSYNEQFF
V: TRBV28
size: few
D: -
J: TRBJ2-1

DNA: TGTGCCAGCAGCCCTGAGACTAGATCCGGTGAGCAGTTCTTC
CDR3: CASSPETRSGEQFF
V: TRBV7-8
size: -
D: -
J: TRBJ2-1

DNA: TGTGCCAGAAGTTCCCGTTGGGGCCCAGATACGCAGTATTTT
CDR3: CARSSRWGPDTQYF
V: TRBV5-3
size: -
D: -
J: TRBJ2-3

DNA: TGTGCCAGCAGCCCCAGCGGGACGGGCACAGATACGCAGTATTTT
CDR3: CASSPSGTGTDTQYF
V: TRBV7-9
size: -
D: TRBD2
J: TRBJ2-3

DNA: TGTGCCAGCAGCTCACAGGGTTCTTTCGATACGCAGTATTTT
CDR3: CASSSQGSFDTQYF
V: TRBV5-4
size: -
D: -
J: TRBJ2-3

DNA: TGTGCCAGCAGGAGAGGACAGGGTGGAGCTTTCTTT
CDR3: CASRRGQGGAFF
V: TRBV6-5
size: -
D: TRBD1
J: TRBJ1-1

DNA: TGTGCCAGCAGCTTGTTCCAGGGGGTGGGCAATCAGCCCCAGCATTTT
CDR3: CASSLFQGVGNQPQHF
V: TRBV5-6
size: -
D: TRBD1
J: TRBJ1-5

DNA: TGTGCGGGCGGGCAAGCTTCCTACGAGCAGTACTTC
CDR3: CAGGQASYEQYF
V: TRBV2
size: -
D: -
J: TRBJ2-7

DNA: TGTGCCAGTAGTCCCCGGTCGGGTGGCTACACCTTC
CDR3: CASSPRSGGYTF
V: TRBV19
size: -
D: -
J: TRBJ1-2

DNA: TGTGCCTGGAGTGGCGACAGGGGATCCTTT
CDR3: CAWSGDRGSF
V: TRBV30
size: -
D: TRBD1
J: TRBJ1-1

DNA: TGCACCAGCAGCCAAGAGTTGGCCAGACTCACTGAAGCTTTCTTT
CDR3: CTSSQELARLTEAFF
V: TRBV1
size: few
D: -
J: TRBJ1-1

DNA: TGCGCCAGCAGCCAAGATTTCAGGAATTCACCCCTCCACTTT
CDR3: CASSQDFRNSPLHF
V: TRBV4-1
size: -
D: -
J: TRBJ1-6

DNA: TGTGCCAGCGGAGACAGGGGGTCTGGAAACACCATATATTTT
CDR3: CASGDRGSGNTIYF
V: TRBV7-6
size: -
D: TRBD1
J: TRBJ1-3

DNA: TGTGCCAGCAGTCGGACAGGGAATTCACCCCTCCACTTT
CDR3: CASSRTGNSPLHF
V: TRBV27
size: -
D: TRBD1
J: TRBJ1-6

DNA: TGTGCCAGCAGCGTAGCGCAGGGGTGGTCGGAGACCCAGTACTTC
CDR3: CASSVAQGWSETQYF
V: TRBV9
size: -
D: -
J: TRBJ2-5

DNA: TGCGCCAGCAGCCAAGGAGACGGGGCCTACAATGAGCAGTTCTTC
CDR3: CASSQGDGAYNEQFF
V: TRBV4-1
size: once
D: -
J: TRBJ2-1

DNA: TGCGCCAGCAGCTCTACCGGGACAGGGGTCCACGAGCAGTACTTC
CDR3: CASSSTGTGVHEQYF
V: TRBV5-1
size: -
D: TRBD1
J: TRBJ2-7

DNA: TGTGCCAGCAGTTACTCGTCAGGGGGATTAGGAAACACCATATATTTT
CDR3: CASSYSSGGLGNTIYF
V: TRBV6-5
size: -
D: TRBD1
J: TRBJ1-3

DNA: TGTGCCAGCAGCCCCCTCCGACAGTCCCTTTCACCCCTCCACTTT
CDR3: CASSPLRQSLSPLHF
V: TRBV7-9
size: -
D: -
J: TRBJ1-6

DNA: TGTGCCAGCAGCTTGGTCCAGGGAAAAGCTTTCTTT
CDR3: CASSLVQGKAFF
V: TRBV7-9
size: -
D: -
J: TRBJ1-1

DNA: TGCAGCGTGTCGGGGGGTAACTACGAGCAGTACTTC
CDR3: CSVSGGNYEQYF
V: TRBV29-1
size: -
D: TRBD2
J: TRBJ2-7

DNA: TGTGCCAGCAGCCCCACAGGGGGCGACTACAATGAGCAGTTCTTC
CDR3: CASSPTGGDYNEQFF
V: TRBV5-4
size: -
D: TRBD1
J: TRBJ2-1

DNA: TGTGCCACCAGCAGGGTACTTGGAAACACCATATATTTT
CDR3: CATSRVLGNTIYF
V: TRBV15
size: -
D: -
J: TRBJ1-3

DNA: TGTGCCAGCAGCCGGGGGAAGGGGGAGACCCAGTACTTC
CDR3: CASSRGKGETQYF
V: TRBV7-3
size: -
D: -
J: TRBJ2-5

DNA: TGCGCCAGCAGCGGGACACAGGCGAACACTGAAGCTTTCTTT
CDR3: CASSGTQANTEAFF
V: TRBV5-1
size: -
D: -
J: TRBJ1-1

DNA: TGTGCCAGCTCAATGGGACACACACCTGGGGCCAACGTCCTGACTTTC
CDR3: CASSMGHTPGANVLTF
V: TRBV18
size: -
D: -
J: TRBJ2-6

DNA: TGTGCCAGCAGCCATGATCAGGGGAAGGGGCAGTACTTC
CDR3: CASSHDQGKGQYF
V: TRBV5-4
size: -
D: -
J: TRBJ2-7

DNA: TGTGCCAGTAGGCCCCGGGCTAGCGGGAGGGCCGGGGAGGCCAAAAACATTCAGTACTTC
CDR3: CASRPRASGRAGEAKNIQYF
V: TRBV19
size: few
D: TRBD2
J: TRBJ2-4

DNA: TGTGCCAGCAGCGTCAGGGGCCCCGGGACTAGCGGGGCCGGGGAGCTGTTTTTT
CDR3: CASSVRGPGTSGAGELFF
V: TRBV9
size: -
D: TRBD2
J: TRBJ2-2

DNA: TGTGCCAGCAGCGCAACAGGGATCTACGAGCAGTACTTC
CDR3: CASSATGIYEQYF
V: TRBV11-2
size: -
D: -
J: TRBJ2-7

DNA: TGTGCCAGCAGCTTGGGTCTAGCGGGAGAGGGTACAGATACGCAGTATTTT
CDR3: CASSLGLAGEGTDTQYF
V: TRBV7-9
size: -
D: TRBD2
J: TRBJ2-3

DNA: TGCGCCAGCAGCTTTGGAATAGGGGTAGGCTACGAGCAGTACTTC
CDR3: CASSFGIGVGYEQYF
V: TRBV5-1
size: -
D: -
J: TRBJ2-7

DNA: TGCGCCAGCAGCCAAAAAGGTATAGCGGGAGGGCCATTCTACGAGCAGTACTTC
CDR3: CASSQKGIAGGPFYEQYF
V: TRBV4-1
size: -
D: TRBD2
J: TRBJ2-7

DNA: TGTGCCAGCAGCCCGTTCTGGACAGGGCGGTCCCAAGAGACCCAGTACTTC
CDR3: CASSPFWTGRSQETQYF
V: TRBV7-8
size: -
D: TRBD1
J: TRBJ2-5

DNA: TGTGCCAGCAGCTTCGCGGGGGGCTATGGCTACACCTTC
CDR3: CASSFAGGYGYTF
V: TRBV11-2
size: -
D: -
J: TRBJ1-2

DNA: TGTGCCAGTTTAACAGGGGTTCGTACCGGGGAGCTGTTTTTT
CDR3: CASLTGVRTGELFF
V: TRBV2
size: -
D: TRBD1
J: TRBJ2-2

DNA: TGTGCCAGCAGCGTAACACAGGGCACGACGACCCAGTACTTC
CDR3: CASSVTQGTTTQYF
V: TRBV9
size: -
D: -
J: TRBJ2-5

DNA: TGTGCCACCGCCGGGATAACCACCGGGGAGCTGTTTTTT
CDR3: CATAGITTGELFF
V: TRBV2
size: few
D: -
J: TRBJ2-2

DNA: TGTGCCAGCTCCCTAATCGGGACAGGGATCATTAATGAAAAACTGTTTTTT
CDR3: CASSLIGTGIINEKLFF
V: TRBV18
size: once
D: TRBD1
J: TRBJ1-4

DNA: TGTGCCAGCAGTTACTCGGCACAGTCGGAAAAACTGTTTTTT
CDR3: CASSYSAQSEKLFF
V: TRBV6-5
size: -
D: -
J: TRBJ1-4

DNA: TGTGCCATCAGTGAGCCTAGGTCGGCTGAGCAGTTCTTC
CDR3: CAISEPRSAEQFF
V: TRBV10-3
size: -
D: -
J: TRBJ2-1